This T cell receptor beta chain was recorded in a study of cytomegalovirus exposure and HLA in healthy donors. Both 60 Vbeta primers and 13 Jbeta primers went into the PCR. Profiled with immunoSEQ multiplex PCR; TCRdb holds only in-frame clones, not every one. Of tens of thousands of clones in the sample, around 74% were seen once. Of note for this clone: The target antigen is unknown.

From germline, CDR1 is LGHNA and CDR2 YNFKEQ. V lost 0 bases to trimming and J lost 5 bases; unmatched junction nucleotides: 6. The CDR3 spans 16 residues. Study-wide results and caveats: Previous analysis showed most TCR beta V segments were productive about 87% or about 30% of the time.

This chain joins TRBV4-2 and TRBJ2-3; 9 nucleotides line up with TRBD2. This receptor was identified in a man aged 30 to 39 in good health and CMV-seronegative. Sequencing used PBMCs. Here the CDR3 DNA reads TGTGCCAGCAGCCAAGAAGTAATAGCGGGGGTAGATACGCAGTATTTT. Translated, it gives CASSQEVIAGVDTQYF.